What follows are 13 T cell receptor beta chains derived from one specimen sequenced in a study of control samples from healthy donors and cancer patients. The protocol was immunoSEQ multiplex PCR, while the TCRdb copy is restricted to in-frame clones and leaves out a portion. The sample lists 150,000 or so clones; around 88% were seen once. Source material: blood. The receptors derive from a young man in good health.

The chain uses TRBV29-1 and TRBJ2-2, with D tentatively TRBD2 (5 bases). Germline V gene data show CDR1 as SQVTM and CDR2 as ANQGSEA. Trimming took off 4 bases at V and 7 bases at J, with 7 bases between the two ends. This CDR3 has 11 residues. The CDR3 bases are TGCAGCGTTGGAGGGATCGGGGAGCTGTTTTTT. Residues: CSVGGIGELFF.

This clone has only a few counts. This rearrangement joins TRBV7-8 to TRBJ1-1; D possibly corresponds to TRBD1 (6 bases). The CDR3 runs 12 residues. V lost 5 bases and J lost 6, with 10 bases in between. Germline CDR1 is SGHVS and CDR2 is FQNEAQ. CDR3 amino acids: CASSGGVAEAFF. The CDR3, as DNA: TGTGCCAGCAGCGGGGGCGTCGCTGAAGCTTTCTTT.

The chain has TRBV29-1 and TRBJ1-1; D is unclear. This CDR3 is 12 amino acids long. With 4 bases removed from V and 0 bases from J, the gap between germline ends came to 6 bases. Looked up from germline, CDR1 is SQVTM and CDR2 is ANQGSEA. The CDR3 sequence is CSVAWLNTEAFF. The CDR3 bases are TGCAGCGTTGCTTGGCTGAACACTGAAGCTTTCTTT.

The chain has TRBV7-9 and TRBJ2-3, with a tentative D call TRBD2 (5 bases). V lost 3 bases, J lost 2 bases, and 12 bases lay in between. Germline V gives CDR1 SEHNR, CDR2 FQNEAQ (reference sequence). The CDR3 has 15 amino acids. The CDR3 DNA reads TGTGCCAGCAGCTTGGGGAGATCGACCACAGATACGCAGTATTTT. It is translated as CASSLGRSTTDTQYF.

This chain's CDR3 is CASSPGLDRAHGYTF. DNA for the CDR3: TGTGCCAGCTCACCGGGCCTCGACAGGGCCCATGGCTACACCTTC. This chain uses TRBV18 with TRBJ1-2, with 7 bases identical to TRBD1. Trimming removed 3 bases from V and 6 bases from J; junction bases left unmatched: 10. This CDR3 is built from 15 residues. CDR1 is KGHSH and CDR2 is LQKENI in the germline V gene.

V usage is TRBV3-1 (or the pseudogene TRBV3-2) and J usage is TRBJ2-1; TRBD2 matches 7 bases. The CDR3 sequence is 16 residues long. CDR1 LGHDT and CDR2 YNNKEL come from the germline V gene (reference sequence). With 1 base clipped from V and 4 bases from J, the junction kept 7 bases outside the gene matches. Here the CDR3 DNA reads TGTGCCAGCAGCCAAGGGGGGGGACTCCTATACAATGAGCAGTTCTTC. Translating gives CASSQGGGLLYNEQFF.

The rearrangement uses TRBV12-5 and TRBJ1-2, with D perhaps TRBD1 (6 bases). Germline CDR1 is LGHNT and CDR2 is FRNRAP. This CDR3 contains 13 residues. With 2 bases removed from V and 6 bases from J, the gap between germline ends came to 10 bases. CDR3 in DNA: TGTGCTAGTGGTTTGACAGGGATGGATGGCTACACCTTC. This codes for CASGLTGMDGYTF.

The genes are TRBV7-3 and TRBJ2-2; 13 positions match TRBD2. V trimming: 5 bases; J trimming: 4 bases; junction bases outside the gene matches: 4. This CDR3 has 16 residues. CDR1 is SGHTA and CDR2 is FQGTGA in the germline V gene. CDR3 in amino acids: CASSPGLAGSTGELFF. Written as DNA, the CDR3 is TGTGCCAGCAGCCCGGGACTAGCGGGGAGCACCGGGGAGCTGTTTTTT.

The chain combines TRBV11-2 with TRBJ1-1; D call uncertain. The CDR3 has 14 amino acids. Trimming removed 1 base at V and 1 base at J, with 7 bases between. CDR1 is SGHAT and CDR2 is FQNNGV in the germline V gene. Written as DNA, the CDR3 is TGTGCCAGCAGCTTAGCCACACGGAACACTGAAGCTTTCTTT. It translates to CASSLATRNTEAFF.

This chain connects TRBV7-2 to TRBJ1-2, with D hard to call. Trimming took 5 bases from V and 3 from J, leaving 13 bases between them. The germline gives CDR1 SGHTA, CDR2 FQGNSA. CDR3 length equals 14 residues. CDR3 bases: TGTGCCAGCAGCCCAGGCGTGGGGTACTATGGCTACACCTTC. It is translated as CASSPGVGYYGYTF.

The V and J genes are TRBV3-1 (or the pseudogene TRBV3-2) and TRBJ2-7, with a possible D match to TRBD1 (6 bases). The CDR3 consists of 12 residues. CDR1 is LGHDT, CDR2 YNNKEL, per germline (reference sequence). The V end lost 10 bases, the J end lost 5 bases, and 15 bases lay between the germline ends. For the CDR3, the DNA is TGTGCCAACAACAGGGTTTTAGACGAGCAGTACTTC. Amino acid sequence: CANNRVLDEQYF.

CDR3 in amino acids: CASSSITGELFF. CDR3 DNA sequence: TGTGCCAGCAGCTCAATCACCGGGGAGCTGTTTTTT. The chain uses TRBV7-2 and TRBJ2-2; D uncertain. The CDR3 spans 12 residues. Trimming shortened V by 4 bases and J by 4 bases, and 4 bases separated the two germline ends. Germline V gene lookup returns CDR1 SGHTA and CDR2 FQGNSA.

The J gene is TRBJ2-7, the V gene TRBV28, with 8 positions matching TRBD1. This CDR3 has 13 residues. Germline V lookup: CDR1 MDHEN, CDR2 SYDVKM. Losses at the gene ends were 5 bases for V and 6 bases for J; bases not matched to a gene: 6. CDR3 bases: TGTGCCAGCAGTACACCGACAGGGGTCGAGCAGTACTTC. It encodes CASSTPTGVEQYF.